This T cell receptor (beta chain) was recorded in a study of PD-L1 blockade in urothelial cancer. Study-level background: Researchers looked at the blood 3 weeks (second dose) and 6 weeks after treatment began. General study results and limits: Better survival was predicted by below-median pretreatment blood TCR clonality.

TCRdb keeps only in-frame clones here, not all; method: immunoSEQ multiplex PCR. The sample includes around 68,000 clones, about 81% of them seen just once. Turning to this clone: Its target is unknown.

Germline lookup yields CDR1 SGHTA and CDR2 FQGNSA. V lost 4 bases, J lost 9 bases, and 4 bases stayed unmatched. CDR3 size: 12 residues. Time point defined: pretreatment peripheral blood. The specimen was PBMCs, collected around atezolizumab (anti-PD-L1) treatment. The sequence was collected from a man between 65 and 85 years old with urothelial cancer. The chain couples TRBV7-2 to TRBJ2-3; TRBD1 aligns across 7 bases. CDR3 sequence (DNA): TGTGCCAGCAGCTCTCGGACAGGAACGCAGTATTTT. Translated: CASSSRTGTQYF.